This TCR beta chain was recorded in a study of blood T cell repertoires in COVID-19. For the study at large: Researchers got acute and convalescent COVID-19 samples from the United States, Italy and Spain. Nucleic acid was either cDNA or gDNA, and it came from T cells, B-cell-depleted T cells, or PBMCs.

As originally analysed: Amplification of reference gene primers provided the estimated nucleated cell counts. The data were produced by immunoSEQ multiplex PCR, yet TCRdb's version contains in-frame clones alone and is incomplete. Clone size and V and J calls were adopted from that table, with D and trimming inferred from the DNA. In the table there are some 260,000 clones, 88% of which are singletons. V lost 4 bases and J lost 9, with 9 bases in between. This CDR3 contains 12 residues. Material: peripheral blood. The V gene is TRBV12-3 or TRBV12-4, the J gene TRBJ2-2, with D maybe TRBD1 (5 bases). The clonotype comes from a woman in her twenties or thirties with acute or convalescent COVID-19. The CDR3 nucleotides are TGTGCCAGCAGTTCAGGGTACAGGGAGCTGTTTTTT. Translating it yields CASSSGYRELFF.